A single sample is the source of the 31 T cell receptor beta chains below, sequenced in a study of blood T cells in healthy people across ages (dated by TCRdb to about 2015). Library preparation was by 5' RACE. The instrument was an Illumina HiSeq 2500. A second PCR of about 6 to 12 cycles was run with a J-beta primer mix and a sample-barcoded 5' primer. TCRdb took the public reads, trimmed them with fastp at Q25, ran MiXCR for clone calling and kept in-frame beta chains. CDR3 protein duplicates are merged, each entry listing the most common genes and DNA. The sample table lists just under 900,000 distinct CDR3 sequences, about 30% of them with a count of one. Together, the top ten hold around 16% of the sample. Sequenced input: blood. The source of these receptors is a woman aged 80 or over in good health.

This clonotype was counted at least ten times. The CDR3 nucleotides read TGTGCCAGCAGCCCAGGACTGCCGCTAGCCAAAAACATTCAGTACTTC. This gives the protein CASSPGLPLAKNIQYF. V and J are TRBV3-1 and TRBJ2-4, with D possibly matching TRBD2 (5 bases). The germline V and J ends were trimmed by 4 bases and 0 bases, with 13 bases remaining between them. The CDR3 loop spans 16 amino acids. CDR1 LGHDT and CDR2 YNNKEL come from the germline V gene (reference sequence).

The J gene is TRBJ2-6, the V gene TRBV12-3 or TRBV12-4; possible D gene TRBD1, 6 bases. Trimming took off 3 bases at V and 3 bases at J, with 18 bases between the two ends. This CDR3 spans 18 amino acids. Here the CDR3 DNA reads TGTGCCAGCAGTTTGGGTGAAGAGAGGACAGTTGGGGCCAACGTCCTGACTTTC. Translated: CASSLGEERTVGANVLTF.

The gene calls are TRBV27 and TRBJ2-2, with no clear D. Germline assignment: CDR1 MNHEY and CDR2 SMNVEV (reference sequence). Deletions cut 4 bases from V and 6 bases from J, with 12 bases between. The CDR3 runs 14 residues. The CDR3 sequence is CASSWRSFPGELFF. CDR3 bases: TGTGCCAGCAGTTGGAGATCGTTTCCCGGGGAGCTGTTTTTT.

The V call is TRBV5-1, the J call TRBJ2-7; TRBD2 aligns across 13 bases. Germline CDR1 reads SGHRS; CDR2 reads YFSETQ. The CDR3 is 20 residues long. The J segment lost 2 bases and the V segment lost 2 bases, leaving 16 bases of the junction unmatched. CDR3 DNA: TGCGCCAGCAGCTTCCGCTCCCCAGCCGCCGGGACTAGCGGGACCTACGAGCAGTACTTC. Translating gives CASSFRSPAAGTSGTYEQYF.

This clonotype was seen only a few times. J is TRBJ2-3 and V is TRBV7-2, with TRBD1 matching over 7 bases. The CDR3 runs to 16 residues. The germline gives CDR1 SGHTA, CDR2 FQGNSA. With 1 base clipped from V and 6 bases from J, the junction kept 10 bases outside the gene matches. In nucleotides, the CDR3 is TGTGCCAGCAGCTTAGTGGGTCAGGGGGTGGGTGATACGCAGTATTTT. Translation: CASSLVGQGVGDTQYF.

V and J are TRBV20-1 and TRBJ2-7; 7 bases are a match to TRBD1. CDR3 length: 15 residues. Trimming at V came to 3 bases and at J to 7 bases, leaving 15 bases not matched to a gene. The germline V gene has CDR1 DFQATT and CDR2 SNEGSKA (reference sequence). The CDR3 bases are TGCAGTGCTAGGACAAGGGACAGCGGCCGTGGGGAGCAGTACTTC. Translating it yields CSARTRDSGRGEQYF.

About this clonotype: With a much larger clone just one base away, this may be a read error. The chain carries TRBV6-6 and TRBJ2-7; TRBD2 matches 15 bases. The J call may be incorrect, as the DNA end agrees better with TRBJ2-5. Looked up from germline, CDR1 is MNHNY and CDR2 is SVGAGI (reference sequence). The CDR3 covers 15 residues. CDR3 amino acids: CASSRTSGRAETQYF. CDR3 DNA sequence: TGTGCCAGCAGTCGGACTAGCGGGAGGGCGGAGACCCAGTACTTC.

This clonotype was seen ten or more times. This chain links TRBV7-2 with TRBJ1-4, with D hard to call. CDR3 length: 16 amino acids. The V gene lost 3 bases and the J gene lost 8 bases, with 19 bases spanning the gap. Germline V gene lookup returns CDR1 SGHTA and CDR2 FQGNSA. CDR3: CASSLYLSGQKEKLFF. CDR3 bases: TGTGCCAGCAGCTTGTACCTAAGCGGTCAGAAGGAAAAACTGTTTTTT.

This clonotype was seen repeatedly, ten times or more. In DNA, the CDR3 is TGTGCCAGCAGTGGAGTCCGGGGATCGTTAAACATTCAGTACTTC. Residues: CASSGVRGSLNIQYF. The chain links TRBV6-1 to TRBJ2-4; a possible D gene is TRBD2 (5 bases). The CDR3 contains 15 residues. Germline V gives CDR1 MNHNS, CDR2 SASEGT. Trimming left V 4 bases short and J 6 bases short, with 16 bases between.

This clonotype was recorded many times. The chain combines TRBV24-1 with TRBJ1-5; D is possibly TRBD1 (5 bases). The CDR3 contains 15 residues. In germline, CDR1 is KGHDR, CDR2 SFDVKD. V lost 4 bases to trimming and J lost 6 bases, with 15 bases between them. CDR3 loop: CATSDPKTDGQPQHF. CDR3 coding DNA: TGTGCCACCAGTGACCCTAAGACAGACGGTCAGCCCCAGCATTTT.

This clonotype came up a few times. The V gene is TRBV28, the J gene TRBJ2-1; D uncertain. This CDR3 is 14 amino acids long. Trimming took off 7 bases at V and 3 bases at J, with 13 bases between the two ends. Per germline, CDR1 MDHEN and CDR2 SYDVKM. CDR3 sequence: CASKVENSYNEQFF. The CDR3 coding sequence is TGTGCCAGCAAGGTTGAGAACAGCTACAATGAGCAGTTCTTC. Looking up the rest from reference TRBV28 and TRBJ2-1 gives the full variable domain: DVKVTQSSRYLVKRTGEKVFLECVQDMDHENMFWYRQDPGLGLRLIYFSYDVKMKEKGDIPEGYSVSREKKERFSLILESASTNQTSMYLCASKVENSYNEQFFGPGTRLTVL.

The DNA for the CDR3 is TGTGCCAGCAGCCCCGGCGGACAGGGCGTATACGAGCAGTACTTC. Protein: CASSPGGQGVYEQYF. This chain links TRBV6-2 or TRBV6-3 with TRBJ2-5; 8 nucleotides agree with TRBD1. The last part of the DNA fits TRBJ2-7 better; the J call may be wrong. Germline V gene data show CDR1 as MNHEY and CDR2 as SVGEGT. This CDR3 has 15 residues.

This clonotype was counted at least ten times. This chain links TRBV12-3 or TRBV12-4 with TRBJ2-3; possibly TRBD1 for D (5 bases). V was trimmed by 3 bases and J by 4 bases, leaving 11 bases between them. This CDR3 region has 14 residues. As DNA, the CDR3 is TGTGCCAGCAGTTTCGGCAGGGTAGCAGATACGCAGTATTTT. Residues: CASSFGRVADTQYF.

This clonotype has only a few counts. The chain employs TRBV20-1 and TRBJ2-7; TRBD1 matches 8 bases. Germline V gives CDR1 DFQATT, CDR2 SNEGSKA (reference sequence). The CDR3 spans 15 residues. V dropped 0 bases and J dropped 7; count of bases not matched to a gene: 11. CDR3 sequence: CSARDWTGQDNEQYF. The CDR3, as DNA: TGCAGTGCTAGAGATTGGACAGGGCAGGACAATGAGCAGTACTTC.

This clonotype was counted between two and nine times. This may be a read error: a much more frequent sequence differs by one nucleotide. V gene TRBV7-2 combines with J gene TRBJ1-2; the D gene is possibly TRBD1 (5 bases). The germline V gene encodes CDR1 SGHTA and CDR2 FQGNSA. Trimming took off 0 bases at V and 5 bases at J, with 7 bases between the two ends. The CDR3 length is 13 residues. Written as DNA, the CDR3 is TGTGCCAGCAGCTTAGCCAGGGAGTATGGCTACACCTTC. Protein sequence: CASSLAREYGYTF. Complete variable domain (other parts from reference TRBV7-2 and TRBJ1-2): GAGVSQSPSNKVTEKGKDVELRCDPISGHTALYWYRQSLGQGLEFLIYFQGNSAPDKSGLPSDRFSAERTGGSVSTLTIQRTQQEDSAVYLCASSLAREYGYTFGSGTRLTVV.

This clonotype was observed many times. The rearrangement joins TRBV20-1 to TRBJ2-5; TRBD1 is a possible D gene (5 bases). The CDR3 extends over 14 amino acids. Trimming left V 6 bases short and J 2 bases short, with 16 bases between. Germline values: CDR1 DFQATT, CDR2 SNEGSKA (reference sequence). CDR3 loop: CSAQTAGQQETQYF. The CDR3 DNA reads as TGCAGTGCCCAGACGGCAGGGCAGCAAGAGACCCAGTACTTC.

The rearrangement joins TRBV19 to TRBJ1-6; 7 bases are shared with TRBD1. The J segment lost 9 bases and the V segment lost 5 bases, leaving 4 bases of the junction unmatched. This CDR3 has 13 amino acids. Germline lookup yields CDR1 LNHDA and CDR2 SQIVND (reference sequence). The CDR3 DNA sequence: TGTGCCAGTAGTGTCCGGGACAGTTCACCCCTCCACTTT. This gives the protein CASSVRDSSPLHF.

This chain uses TRBV28 with TRBJ2-5, with 7 bases fitting TRBD1. This CDR3 is built from 14 residues. J lost 5 bases, V lost 2 bases, and 5 bases had no gene match. CDR1 and CDR2 from the germline V gene are MDHEN and SYDVKM. The CDR3 sequence: CASSLGQELETQYF. CDR3 nucleotide sequence: TGTGCCAGCAGTTTAGGACAGGAGTTGGAGACCCAGTACTTC. Supplemented by reference TRBV28 and TRBJ2-5, the full variable domain reads DVKVTQSSRYLVKRTGEKVFLECVQDMDHENMFWYRQDPGLGLRLIYFSYDVKMKEKGDIPEGYSVSREKKERFSLILESASTNQTSMYLCASSLGQELETQYFGPGTRLLVL.

This clonotype was detected many times. The J gene is TRBJ2-1, the V gene TRBV7-9, with D perhaps TRBD1 (6 bases). The CDR3 spans 14 residues. V dropped 5 bases and J dropped 2 bases, with 10 bases sitting between them. CDR1 SEHNR and CDR2 FQNEAQ come from the germline V gene (reference sequence). CDR3 region: CASSQTGPYNEQFF. As DNA, the CDR3 is TGTGCCAGCAGCCAGACAGGACCCTACAATGAGCAGTTCTTC.

V gene TRBV7-2 combines with J gene TRBJ1-1; D perhaps matches TRBD1 (5 bases). The CDR3 is 17 amino acids. Germline V CDR1 and CDR2: SGHTA, FQGNSA. V lost 2 bases to trimming and J lost 1 base, with 17 bases between them. The CDR3 coding sequence is TGTGCCAGCAGCTTAAGTATCGGGGCAGGGCGGAACACTGAAGCTTTCTTT. This codes for CASSLSIGAGRNTEAFF.

This clonotype was picked up many times. The gene calls are TRBV7-2 and TRBJ2-5; 8 bases agree with TRBD1. Germline CDR1 is SGHTA and CDR2 is FQGNSA. CDR3 length: 15 residues. V was clipped by 4 bases and J by 1 base; unmatched bases: 5. The CDR3 region is CASSSDRVTQETQYF. The CDR3 nucleotides are TGTGCCAGCAGCTCGGACAGGGTCACCCAAGAGACCCAGTACTTC.

V usage is TRBV5-5 and J usage is TRBJ2-5; D is unclear. Germline lookup yields CDR1 SGHKS and CDR2 YYEKEE (reference sequence). This CDR3 is built from 14 residues. Trimming removed 2 bases from V and 1 base from J, with 9 bases in between. CDR3 DNA: TGTGCCAGCAGCTTATCGTGGGCCCAAGAGACCCAGTACTTC. Translation gives CASSLSWAQETQYF.

For this clonotype: A clone one base away is much larger, so this may be a read error. The chain uses TRBV2 and TRBJ2-7; tentatively, D is TRBD1 (6 bases). The J call is in doubt because the DNA end fits TRBJ2-4 better. The CDR3 has 15 residues. Looked up from germline, CDR1 is SNHLY and CDR2 is FYNNEI. The CDR3 nucleotides are TGTGTCAGCAGTGAAAACAGGGCAAGGGGAAACATTCAGTACTTC. It yields the protein CVSSENRARGNIQYF.

Turning to this clonotype: A much larger clonotype is one base distant, so this may be a read error. V gene TRBV21-1 combines with J gene TRBJ1-2; TRBD1 reflects the table's D call only, with no check against the DNA. TRBV21-1 represents a pseudogene. The CDR3 consists of 14 residues. The CDR3 nucleotides read TGTGCCAGCAGCATCCGGACAGGGGACTATGGCCACACCTTC. It yields the protein CASSIRTGDYGHTF.

This clonotype was observed a handful of times. The genes are TRBV19 and TRBJ2-5, with D possibly matching TRBD2 (7 bases). V dropped 5 bases and J dropped 7 bases, with 17 bases sitting between them. In germline, CDR1 is LNHDA, CDR2 SQIVND (reference sequence). This CDR3 has 14 residues. The DNA of the CDR3 is TGTGCCAGTAGTCCTGGGGGGGGCTCGGGGACCCAGTACTTC. Its translation is CASSPGGGSGTQYF.

The rearrangement uses TRBV2 and TRBJ1-5; weak D call: TRBD1 (5 bases). CDR3 length: 15 residues. CDR1 SNHLY and CDR2 FYNNEI come from the germline V gene. Trimming took off 3 bases at V and 3 bases at J, with 12 bases between the two ends. The CDR3 is CASSEMAGINQPQHF. The CDR3 DNA follows: TGTGCCAGCAGTGAGATGGCAGGGATCAATCAGCCCCAGCATTTT.

This clonotype was recorded at least ten times. The chain employs TRBV10-3 and TRBJ2-3; a weak D match, TRBD1 (5 bases). Per the germline V gene, CDR1 is ENHRY and CDR2 is SYGVKD. Trimming left V 3 bases short and J 5 bases short, with 15 bases between. The CDR3 runs 15 residues. The CDR3 sequence: CAISDLTVVGDTQYF. DNA of the CDR3: TGTGCCATCAGTGACCTGACAGTCGTGGGAGATACGCAGTATTTT.

Many counts were recorded for this clonotype. The chain uses TRBV7-2 and TRBJ1-1; 8 positions agree with TRBD1. Germline CDR1 SGHTA, CDR2 FQGNSA. V trimming: 5 bases; J trimming: 1 base; junction bases outside the gene matches: 6. The CDR3 is made up of 15 amino acids. The CDR3 nucleotides are TGTGCCAGCAGCCACCGACAGGGGACGAACACTGAAGCTTTCTTT. This sequence encodes CASSHRQGTNTEAFF.

Comment on this clonotype: A much larger clonotype is one base distant, so this may be a read error. The chain links TRBV12-3 or TRBV12-4 to TRBJ2-7; D call uncertain. The CDR3 is made up of 15 amino acids. The V end lost 4 bases, the J end lost 0 bases, and 13 bases lay between the germline ends. The CDR3 coding sequence is TGTGCCAGCAGTTGGGCCCGGACCGCCTCCTACGAGCAGTACTTC. Encoded protein: CASSWARTASYEQYF.

This clonotype has just a few counts. A read error may explain this, as a much larger clone is one base away. The chain is built from TRBV12-3 or TRBV12-4 and TRBJ2-4, with 7 bases matching TRBD2. The J call may not be correct, given that the DNA end is closer to TRBJ2-7. The CDR3 consists of 12 residues. The CDR3 DNA sequence: TGTGCCAGCAGTTTGAGGGAGGGCGAGCAGTACTTC. It is translated as CASSLREGEQYF.

The CDR3 nucleotides read TGTGCCAGCAGCCGACTGCTCGGGACTAGCGGTTCCGGACGCCCAGATACGCAGTATTTT. It codes for CASSRLLGTSGSGRPDTQYF. This chain joins TRBV7-2 and TRBJ2-3; 11 positions agree with TRBD2. J lost 4 bases, V lost 5 bases, and 20 bases had no gene match. Germline assignment: CDR1 SGHTA and CDR2 FQGNSA. This CDR3 contains 20 residues. The full variable domain, its missing parts supplied by reference TRBV7-2 and TRBJ2-3, is GAGVSQSPSNKVTEKGKDVELRCDPISGHTALYWYRQSLGQGLEFLIYFQGNSAPDKSGLPSDRFSAERTGGSVSTLTIQRTQQEDSAVYLCASSRLLGTSGSGRPDTQYFGPGTRLTVL.